This T cell receptor beta chain was obtained from a study of T cell responses to AZD1222 COVID-19 vaccine. The method was immunoSEQ multiplex PCR; TCRdb's version includes in-frame clones alone and lacks a portion of them. The sample has 180,000 or so clones, approximately 94% seen once. The germline V gene has CDR1 SGHVS and CDR2 FQNEAQ. This CDR3 has 17 amino acids. V lost 6 bases and J lost 3, with 21 bases in between. Study conclusions and caveats: Vaccine-associated CD4 TCRs spanned spike, dominant at 160-218 and 743-854. Clonal diversity was possibly underestimated, and white British individuals and females predominated among donors. Targets within unmutated variant regions were reportedly found for nearly half of spike-specific TCRs.

Concerning this clone: Its target is unknown.

Sequenced here: peripheral blood, sampled on day 0 of AZD1222 vaccination. The gene calls are TRBV7-8 and TRBJ1-5; D is possibly TRBD1 (5 bases). The sequence derives from an adult in good health. The CDR3 region is CASSPWAPGRVNQPQHF. As DNA, the CDR3 is TGTGCCAGCAGTCCATGGGCCCCAGGGAGGGTCAATCAGCCCCAGCATTTT.